The present entry profiles one T cell receptor beta chain with its context. The sample belongs to a study of a mutant IDH1 vaccine in newly diagnosed glioma. Study background: Patients previously underwent radiotherapy, temozolomide, or both, and most underwent both.

Germline V lookup: CDR1 ENHRY, CDR2 SYGVKD. The V gene lost 0 bases and the J gene lost 5 bases, with 8 bases spanning the gap. This CDR3 has 13 amino acids. The time point: baseline, week 1 (first vaccination visit). Described treatment: pre-vaccination baseline after standard-of-care therapy. The data were produced by immunoSEQ multiplex PCR, yet TCRdb's version contains in-frame clones alone and is incomplete. The table includes some 21,000 clones, about 85% detected once. This clonotype was obtained from a man in his forties or fifties with glioma. The rearrangement links TRBV10-3 to TRBJ2-7; the D gene is possibly TRBD2 (5 bases). The material was PBMCs, obtained from a glioma patient treated with radiotherapy, temozolomide or both. The CDR3 DNA follows: TGTGCCATCAGTGAGTCTGAGGGCAACGAGCAGTACTTC. Its protein product is CAISESEGNEQYF.